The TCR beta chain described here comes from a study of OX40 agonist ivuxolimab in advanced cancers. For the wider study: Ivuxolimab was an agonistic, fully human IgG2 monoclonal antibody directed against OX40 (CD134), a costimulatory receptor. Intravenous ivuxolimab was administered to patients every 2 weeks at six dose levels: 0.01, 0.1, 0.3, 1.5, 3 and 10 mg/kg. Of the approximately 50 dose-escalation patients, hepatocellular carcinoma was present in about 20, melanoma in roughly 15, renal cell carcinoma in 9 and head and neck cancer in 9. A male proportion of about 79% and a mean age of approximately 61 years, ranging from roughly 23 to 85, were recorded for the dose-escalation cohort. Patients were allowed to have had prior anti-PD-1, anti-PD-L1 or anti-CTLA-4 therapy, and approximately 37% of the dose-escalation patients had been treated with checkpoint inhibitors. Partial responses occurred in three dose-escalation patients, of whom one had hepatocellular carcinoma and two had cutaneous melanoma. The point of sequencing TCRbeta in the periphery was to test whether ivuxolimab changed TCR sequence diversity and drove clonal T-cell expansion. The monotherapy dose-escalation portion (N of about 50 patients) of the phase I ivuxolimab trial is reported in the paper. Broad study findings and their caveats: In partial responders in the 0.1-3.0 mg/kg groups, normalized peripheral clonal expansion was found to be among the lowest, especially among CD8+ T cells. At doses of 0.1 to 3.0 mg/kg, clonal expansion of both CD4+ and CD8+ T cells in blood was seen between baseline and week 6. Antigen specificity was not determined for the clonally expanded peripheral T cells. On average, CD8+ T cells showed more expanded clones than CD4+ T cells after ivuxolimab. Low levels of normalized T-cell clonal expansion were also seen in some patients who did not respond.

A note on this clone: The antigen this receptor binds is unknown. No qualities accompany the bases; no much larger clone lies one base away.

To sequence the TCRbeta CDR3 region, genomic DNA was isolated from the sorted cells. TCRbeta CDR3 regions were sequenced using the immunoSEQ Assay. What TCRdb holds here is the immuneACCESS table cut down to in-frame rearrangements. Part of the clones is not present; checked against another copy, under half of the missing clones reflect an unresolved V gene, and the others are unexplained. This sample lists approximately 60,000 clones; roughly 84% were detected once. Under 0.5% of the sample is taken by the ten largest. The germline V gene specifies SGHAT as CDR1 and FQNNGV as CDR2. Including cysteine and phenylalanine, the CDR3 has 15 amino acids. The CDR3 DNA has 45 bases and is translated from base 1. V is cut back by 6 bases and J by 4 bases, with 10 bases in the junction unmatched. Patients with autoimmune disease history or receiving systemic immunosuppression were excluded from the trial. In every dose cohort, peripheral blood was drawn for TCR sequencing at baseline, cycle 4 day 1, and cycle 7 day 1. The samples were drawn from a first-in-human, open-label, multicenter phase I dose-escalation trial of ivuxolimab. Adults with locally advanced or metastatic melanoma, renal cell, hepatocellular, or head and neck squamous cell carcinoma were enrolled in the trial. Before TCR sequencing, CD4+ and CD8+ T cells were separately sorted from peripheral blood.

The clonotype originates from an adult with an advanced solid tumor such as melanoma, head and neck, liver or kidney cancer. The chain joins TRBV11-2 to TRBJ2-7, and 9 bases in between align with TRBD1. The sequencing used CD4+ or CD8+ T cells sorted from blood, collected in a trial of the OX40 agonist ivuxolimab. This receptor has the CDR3 CASSLSSDRGYEQYF. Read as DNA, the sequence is TGTGCCAGCAGTCTTAGTTCGGACAGGGGATACGAGCAGTACTTC.